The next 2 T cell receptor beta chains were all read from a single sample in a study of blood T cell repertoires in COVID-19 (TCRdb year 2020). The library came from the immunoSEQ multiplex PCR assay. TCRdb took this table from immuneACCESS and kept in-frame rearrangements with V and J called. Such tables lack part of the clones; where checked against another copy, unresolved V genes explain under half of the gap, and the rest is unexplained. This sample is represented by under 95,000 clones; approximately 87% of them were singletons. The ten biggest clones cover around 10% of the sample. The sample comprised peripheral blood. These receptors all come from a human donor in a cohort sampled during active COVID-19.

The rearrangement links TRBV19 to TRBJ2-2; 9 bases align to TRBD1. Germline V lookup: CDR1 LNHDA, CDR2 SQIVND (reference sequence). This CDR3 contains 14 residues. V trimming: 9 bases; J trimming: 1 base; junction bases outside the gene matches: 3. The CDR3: CASTDRGNTGELFF. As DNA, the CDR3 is TGTGCCAGCACGGACAGGGGGAACACCGGGGAGCTGTTTTTT.

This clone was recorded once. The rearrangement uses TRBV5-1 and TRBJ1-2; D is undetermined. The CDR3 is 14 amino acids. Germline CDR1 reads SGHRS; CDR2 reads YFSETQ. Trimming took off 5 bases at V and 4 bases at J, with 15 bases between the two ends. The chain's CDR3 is CASREDPQSYGYTF. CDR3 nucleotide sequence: TGCGCCAGCAGGGAGGACCCCCAGTCCTATGGCTACACCTTC.